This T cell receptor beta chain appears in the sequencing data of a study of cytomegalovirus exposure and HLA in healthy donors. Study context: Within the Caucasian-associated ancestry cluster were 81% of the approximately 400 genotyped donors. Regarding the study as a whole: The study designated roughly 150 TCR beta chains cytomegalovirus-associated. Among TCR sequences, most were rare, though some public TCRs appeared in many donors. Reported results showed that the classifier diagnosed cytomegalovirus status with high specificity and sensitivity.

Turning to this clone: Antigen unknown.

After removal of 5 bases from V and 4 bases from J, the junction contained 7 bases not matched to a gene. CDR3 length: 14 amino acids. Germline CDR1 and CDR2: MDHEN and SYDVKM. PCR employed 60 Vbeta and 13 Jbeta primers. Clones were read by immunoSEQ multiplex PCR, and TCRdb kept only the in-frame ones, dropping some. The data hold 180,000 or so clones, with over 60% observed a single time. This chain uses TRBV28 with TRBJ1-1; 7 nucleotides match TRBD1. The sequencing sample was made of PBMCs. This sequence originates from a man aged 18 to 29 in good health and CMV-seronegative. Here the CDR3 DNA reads TGTGCCAGCAGTCTTCCACAGGGGAGCACTGAAGCTTTCTTT. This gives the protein CASSLPQGSTEAFF.